Below, 14 T cell receptor beta chains from the same sample are listed, as sequenced in a study of tumor-infiltrating lymphocytes in primary liver carcinoma. Blood RNA was derived from unsorted whole blood, and germline DNA was extracted too. TCR beta cDNA was reverse-transcribed from about 0.45 ug of total RNA. The reaction used a constant-region primer and ProtoScript II reverse transcriptase. Library construction for TCR beta comprised three nested multiplex PCR rounds performed with slightly modified ARM-PCR. Amplification in the first two PCR rounds was performed using TRBV1-TRBV30 forward primers and a C-beta reverse primer for 10 cycles each. TCRdb re-derived calls from the multiplex PCR reads in MiXCR, one entry per CDR3 protein. Of about 330,000 distinct CDR3 sequences in the sample, 65% were seen once. The source material was peripheral blood. These receptor sequences come from a man between 35 and 55 years old with primary liver carcinoma and hepatitis B virus infection.

Turning to this clonotype: This clone may be a read error of a much larger clone one base away. The chain employs TRBV28 and TRBJ2-3; D is unresolved. Germline CDR1 reads MDHEN; CDR2 reads SYDVKM. V lost 4 bases to trimming and J lost 8 bases, with 16 bases between them. The CDR3 has 14 residues. The chain's CDR3 is CASSSRIGAVTQYF. CDR3 in DNA: TGTGCCAGCAGTTCCCGAATCGGCGCAGTTACGCAGTATTTT.

In its sample, this clonotype was seen once. A much larger clone differs by one base, so this may be a read error. The V call is TRBV12-3 or TRBV12-4, the J call TRBJ2-2; 13 bases map to TRBD2. CDR3 length: 15 amino acids. The CDR3 loop reads CASSRTSGSARDLFF. CDR3 sequence (DNA): TGTGCCAGCAGTAGGACTAGCGGGAGTGCGAGGGACCTGTTTTTT.

Of note for this clonotype: At one end, the junction sequence differs from germline, possibly due to a read error. The genes are TRBV4-2 and TRBJ2-2; D assignment may be TRBD1 or TRBD2 (6 bases each). This CDR3 region has 17 residues. CDR1 and CDR2 from the germline V gene are LGHNA and YNFKEQ. CDR3 DNA sequence: TGTGCCAGCAGCCGCTCGCGGTGGGGGCAGAACACCGGGGGGCTGTTTTTT. Translation: CASSRSRWGQNTGGLFF.

To note about this clonotype: At one of its ends the junction is not consistent with the germline gene, which may arise from a read error. J is TRBJ2-7 and V is TRBV11-2; D is ambiguous. Germline V gene data show CDR1 as SGHAT and CDR2 as FQNNGV. CDR3 size: 14 residues. The CDR3 bases are TGCGCCAGCAGCTTAATGGACGGAACCTACGGGCAGTACTTC. Translating gives CASSLMDGTYGQYF. The full variable domain, in which reference TRBV11-2 and TRBJ2-7 provide the parts outside the CDR3, is EAGVAQSPRYKIIEKRQSVAFWCNPISGHATLYWYQQILGQGPKLLIQFQNNGVVDDSQLPKDRFSAERLKGVDSTLKIQPAKLEDSAVYLCASSLMDGTYGQYFGPGTRLTVT.

This chain uses TRBV6-1 with TRBJ2-7, with D tentatively TRBD1 or TRBD2 (5 bases each). The CDR3 contains 16 residues. With 4 bases removed from V and 4 bases from J, the gap between germline ends came to 20 bases. Germline-derived CDR1 and CDR2 are MNHNS and SASEGT. The CDR3 region has the DNA TGTGCCAGCAGTGCAGCCGGGGCAGGGTTTGGATACGAGCAGTACTTC. Protein: CASSAAGAGFGYEQYF.

This clonotype occurred once. The chain has TRBV19 and TRBJ2-1; 11 nucleotides agree with TRBD2. Trimming cost V 6 bases and J 8 bases; bases outside gene matches: 9. Germline lookup yields CDR1 LNHDA and CDR2 SQIVND (reference sequence). This CDR3 is 15 amino acids long. The CDR3 DNA reads as TGTGCCAGTAGGCTAACTAGCGGGAGAACGGATGAGCAGTTCTTC. This sequence encodes CASRLTSGRTDEQFF.

This clonotype appeared many times. This chain joins TRBV6-1 and TRBJ2-5; 10 bases are shared with TRBD1. Germline CDR1 reads MNHNS; CDR2 reads SASEGT. The CDR3 has 13 amino acids. With 8 bases clipped from V and 5 bases from J, the junction kept 5 bases outside the gene matches. The CDR3 loop is CASGDRGRETQYF. DNA of the CDR3: TGTGCCAGCGGCGACAGGGGGCGTGAGACCCAGTACTTC.

The chain recombines TRBV7-8 with TRBJ2-3; D possibly matches TRBD1 or TRBD2 (5 bases each). The CDR3 consists of 15 residues. The V end lost 5 bases, the J end lost 2 bases, and 14 bases lay between the germline ends. CDR1 and CDR2 from the germline V gene are SGHVS and FQNEAQ. DNA of the CDR3: TGTGCCAGCAGCCGGGGACGAGCGTTCACAGATACGCAGTATTTT. It is translated as CASSRGRAFTDTQYF.

The J gene is TRBJ2-7, the V gene TRBV28; D might be TRBD2 (5 bases). The CDR3 covers 13 residues. V was trimmed by 8 bases and J by 7 bases, leaving 18 bases between them. Germline V gene lookup returns CDR1 MDHEN and CDR2 SYDVKM. CDR3: CASAVPGFLEQYF. CDR3 DNA sequence: TGTGCCAGCGCCGTACCGGGGTTTCTGGAGCAGTACTTC.

About this clonotype itself: A much larger clone differs from this one at a single base, so this may be a read error. The chain has TRBV4-1 and TRBJ2-7; 8 bases align to TRBD2. Germline V lookup: CDR1 MGHRA, CDR2 YSYEKL. The CDR3 runs 14 residues. The CDR3 DNA is TGCGCCAACAGCCCCGGGAGGGTAACCGACGAGCAGTACTTC. The encoded protein is CANSPGRVTDEQYF.

Notes on this clonotype: Its ends do not fully match the called genes, so a read error is possible. The chain recombines TRBV11-2 with TRBJ2-3; no clear D gene. Germline V gene data show CDR1 as SGHAT and CDR2 as FQNNGV. This CDR3 is built from 13 residues. The CDR3 is CAISLTGTDTQYF. CDR3 nucleotide sequence: TGTGCCATCAGCTTAACGGGTACAGATACGCAGTATTTC.

This clonotype was counted a single time. One end of the junction varies from germline; a read error may be responsible. V is TRBV6-1 and J is TRBJ1-1; 9 nucleotides align to TRBD1. This CDR3 comprises 13 residues. Per germline, CDR1 MNHNS and CDR2 SASEGT. The CDR3 region has the DNA TGTGCCAGCAGGGGGACAGGGAACAATGAAGCTTTCTTT. As protein: CASRGTGNNEAFF.

Worth noting for this clonotype: A single base separates this from a much larger clone, so it may be a read error. CDR3 coding DNA: TGCGCCAGCAGACAATCAGGACAGAGAGAGACCCAGTACTTC. It is translated as CASRQSGQRETQYF. V usage is TRBV4-1 and J usage is TRBJ2-5; D might be TRBD1 (6 bases). Deletions cut 6 bases from V and 4 bases from J, with 15 bases between. CDR3 size: 14 residues. Germline V gives CDR1 MGHRA, CDR2 YSYEKL.

Written as DNA, the CDR3 is TGCGCCAGCAGCCCGACTAGCGGGTACAGCGAGCAGTACTTC. Its protein is CASSPTSGYSEQYF. The chain recombines TRBV5-1 with TRBJ2-7; 10 bases agree with TRBD2. The ends lost 4 bases at V and 6 bases at J; junction bases unmatched: 7. This CDR3 is 14 amino acids long. Germline CDR1 reads SGHRS; CDR2 reads YFSETQ.